Listed below are T cell receptor beta chains from one sample, sequenced in a study of blood T cell repertoires in COVID-19. Method: immunoSEQ multiplex PCR; TCRdb's copy keeps in-frame clones and lacks some. The sample lists 250,000 or so clones, about 85% occurring once. The sample consisted of peripheral blood. All receptors derive from a man under 40 who had recovered from COVID-19. Both conserved end residues are part of each CDR3. A D gene is named only where the DNA matches it firmly. Clone size is stated in some rows and not others, as once, few, many or a class when expanded.

d_gene: TRBD1
j_gene: TRBJ1-4
v_gene: TRBV28
len: 15
abundance: -
CDR3nt: TGTGCCAGCCGCCCACCGGGACAGGGAAATGAAAAACTGTTTTTT
CDR3aa: CASRPPGQGNEKLFF

d_gene: -
j_gene: TRBJ1-5
v_gene: TRBV2
len: 14
abundance: once
CDR3nt: TGTGCCAGCAGTGAGACAGGATCAAATCAGCCCCAGCATTTT
CDR3aa: CASSETGSNQPQHF

d_gene: TRBD1
j_gene: TRBJ1-1
v_gene: TRBV4-1
len: 15
abundance: -
CDR3nt: TGCGCCAGCAGCCAAGGACAGGGGGCCGACACTGAAGCTTTCTTT
CDR3aa: CASSQGQGADTEAFF

d_gene: -
j_gene: TRBJ2-2
v_gene: TRBV13
len: 15
abundance: -
CDR3nt: TGTGCCAGCAGCTTATACTTCAGGGACACCGGGGAGCTGTTTTTT
CDR3aa: CASSLYFRDTGELFF

d_gene: -
j_gene: TRBJ2-3
v_gene: TRBV12-5
len: 12
abundance: once
CDR3nt: TGTGCTAGTGGTTTCTCCCCAGATACGCAGTATTTT
CDR3aa: CASGFSPDTQYF

d_gene: -
j_gene: TRBJ1-4
v_gene: TRBV2
len: 13
abundance: -
CDR3nt: TGTGCCAGCATTCGGCAGCGTGATGAAAAACTGTTTTTT
CDR3aa: CASIRQRDEKLFF

d_gene: -
j_gene: TRBJ1-1
v_gene: TRBV19
len: 19
abundance: -
CDR3nt: TGTGCCAGTAGTATAGATCTTTGGTTGCAGGGGAGGGCGAACACTGAAGCTTTCTTT
CDR3aa: CASSIDLWLQGRANTEAFF

d_gene: -
j_gene: TRBJ1-2
v_gene: TRBV5-6
len: 13
abundance: -
CDR3nt: TGTGCCAGCTCCTCGGCGGGTGACTATGGCTACACCTTC
CDR3aa: CASSSAGDYGYTF

d_gene: -
j_gene: TRBJ1-6
v_gene: TRBV5-1
len: 14
abundance: few
CDR3nt: TGCGCCAGCAGCACGGACACCACTAATTCACCCCTCCACTTT
CDR3aa: CASSTDTTNSPLHF

d_gene: TRBD1
j_gene: TRBJ1-2
v_gene: TRBV5-6
len: 14
abundance: -
CDR3nt: TGTGCCAGCAGCTTGCGGGACAGCCTCTATGGCTACACCTTC
CDR3aa: CASSLRDSLYGYTF

d_gene: TRBD2
j_gene: TRBJ2-5
v_gene: TRBV15
len: 15
abundance: few
CDR3nt: TGTGCCACCAGCCCCCGCCCGGGGGGACAAGAGACCCAGTACTTC
CDR3aa: CATSPRPGGQETQYF

d_gene: TRBD2
j_gene: TRBJ2-3
v_gene: TRBV4-1
len: 15
abundance: -
CDR3nt: TGCGCCAGCAGCCTGATCACTAGCGGCACAGATACGCAGTATTTT
CDR3aa: CASSLITSGTDTQYF

d_gene: -
j_gene: TRBJ1-2
v_gene: TRBV7-2
len: 15
abundance: -
CDR3nt: TGTGCCAGCAGCTCGGAGGCGGGGTTCGGCTATGGCTACACCTTC
CDR3aa: CASSSEAGFGYGYTF

d_gene: -
j_gene: TRBJ2-3
v_gene: TRBV10-1
len: 16
abundance: -
CDR3nt: TGCGCCAGCAGTGAGTCTGCACTAGGGATCACAGATACGCAGTATTTT
CDR3aa: CASSESALGITDTQYF

d_gene: TRBD1
j_gene: TRBJ1-5
v_gene: TRBV28
len: 12
abundance: -
CDR3nt: TGTGCCAGTCGACAGGGCGATCAGCCCCAGCATTTT
CDR3aa: CASRQGDQPQHF

d_gene: TRBD1
j_gene: TRBJ2-1
v_gene: TRBV24-1
len: 16
abundance: -
CDR3nt: TGTGCCACCAGTGATTCGGGGACAGGGTCCTACAATGAGCAGTTCTTC
CDR3aa: CATSDSGTGSYNEQFF

d_gene: -
j_gene: TRBJ2-2
v_gene: TRBV2
len: 14
abundance: -
CDR3nt: TGTGCCAGCAATTCCCAGGGCGCCACCGGGGAGCTGTTTTTT
CDR3aa: CASNSQGATGELFF

d_gene: -
j_gene: TRBJ1-5
v_gene: TRBV7-8
len: 14
abundance: -
CDR3nt: TGTGCCAGCAGCACCTCAGGGGGCAATCAGCCCCAGCATTTT
CDR3aa: CASSTSGGNQPQHF

d_gene: -
j_gene: TRBJ1-2
v_gene: TRBV7-2
len: 13
abundance: -
CDR3nt: TGTGCCAGCAGCTCCGACTGGGGGGATGGCTACACCTTC
CDR3aa: CASSSDWGDGYTF

d_gene: -
j_gene: TRBJ1-2
v_gene: TRBV6-2/TRBV6-3
len: 15
abundance: few
CDR3nt: TGTGCCAGCAGTCCCTTTTCTCAACAGGGCTATGGCTACACCTTC
CDR3aa: CASSPFSQQGYGYTF

d_gene: -
j_gene: TRBJ1-2
v_gene: TRBV5-1
len: 14
abundance: -
CDR3nt: TGCGCCAGCAGCTTGGAGGCGGCGACCTATGGCTACACCTTC
CDR3aa: CASSLEAATYGYTF

d_gene: -
j_gene: TRBJ1-6
v_gene: TRBV9
len: 13
abundance: -
CDR3nt: TGTGCCAGCAGCGCGTCCCATAATTCACCCCTCCACTTT
CDR3aa: CASSASHNSPLHF

d_gene: TRBD1
j_gene: TRBJ1-5
v_gene: TRBV6-5
len: 15
abundance: -
CDR3nt: TGTGCCAGCAGTTACGATGGGACAGTCCGACAGCCCCAGCATTTT
CDR3aa: CASSYDGTVRQPQHF